This is a list of T cell receptor beta chains from one sample in a study of blood T cell repertoires in COVID-19. The method was immunoSEQ multiplex PCR; TCRdb's version includes in-frame clones alone and lacks a portion of them. The sample lists over 300,000 clones; 65% to 85% were seen once. The specimen sequenced was peripheral blood. Every receptor here comes from a woman in her 50s with acute or convalescent COVID-19. The CDR3 runs from the conserved cysteine through the conserved F or W. Fields, in order: D gene, V gene, J gene, CDR3 DNA, CDR3 protein. The D gene is left open where the match is weak.

>TRBD2|TRBV6-2/TRBV6-3|TRBJ2-7
TGTGCCAGCAGTTACTCTCTCGGGAGGGCTTACGAGCAGTACTTC
CASSYSLGRAYEQYF
>TRBD1|TRBV19|TRBJ1-4
TGTGCCAGTTACCCCGGGACAGGGGATGAAAAACTGTTTTTT
CASYPGTGDEKLFF
>TRBD1|TRBV5-4|TRBJ2-4
TGTGCCAGCAGTTCGGACAGGGAAGCCAAAAACATTCAGTACTTC
CASSSDREAKNIQYF
>TRBD2|TRBV3-1/TRBV3-2|TRBJ2-3
TGTGCCAGCAGAGGGGAGGGCCCCGGGTACGATTTT
CASRGEGPGYDF
>-|TRBV6-6|TRBJ1-2
TGTGCCAGCAGTTACTCATCGGGAGGAGGCTACACCTTC
CASSYSSGGGYTF
>-|TRBV9|TRBJ1-2
TGTGCCAGCAGCGGCGGGCCCGAGGACTATGGCTACACCTTC
CASSGGPEDYGYTF
>TRBD1|TRBV9|TRBJ1-3
TGTGCCAGCAGCGCAAGCGGACAGGGACTCTGGGACACCATATATTTT
CASSASGQGLWDTIYF
>-|TRBV12-5|TRBJ1-3
TGTGCTAGTGGCACGGAGTCTGGAAACACCATATATTTT
CASGTESGNTIYF
>-|TRBV30|TRBJ1-1
TGTGCCTGGAGTGTGAAGGGGTTGGTGAACACTGAAGCTTTCTTT
CAWSVKGLVNTEAFF
>-|TRBV25-1|TRBJ1-2
TGTGCCAGCAGTCGGGTCAACTATGGCTACACCTTC
CASSRVNYGYTF
>-|TRBV4-3|TRBJ1-1
TGCGCCAGCAGCCATTACCCGGGGAACACTGAAGCTTTCTTT
CASSHYPGNTEAFF
>-|TRBV27|TRBJ1-6
TGTGCCAGCAGAAAGGGAGATTCACCCCTCCACTTT
CASRKGDSPLHF
>-|TRBV4-2|TRBJ2-7
TGTGCCAGCAGCCAAGAGTTGGAGTCCTCCTACGAGCAGTACTTC
CASSQELESSYEQYF
>-|TRBV3-1/TRBV3-2|TRBJ2-2
TGTGCCAGCAGCCAAGAGGCCGCAACCGGGGAGCTGTTTTTT
CASSQEAATGELFF
>-|TRBV6-5|TRBJ1-1
TGTGCCAGCGCAGGGAGGGGGAGAGGCGAAGCTTTCTTT
CASAGRGRGEAFF
>TRBD2|TRBV5-1|TRBJ2-2
TGCGCCAGCAGCTTAAGAGCGGGGGCAGTCGGGGAGCTGTTTTTT
CASSLRAGAVGELFF
>-|TRBV28|TRBJ1-2
TGTGCCAGCAGTCCTCGCGGCAGATCCCCTAACTATGGCTACACCTTC
CASSPRGRSPNYGYTF
>-|TRBV30|TRBJ2-5
TGTGCGAGAAACGAGGCGTCGGCAGAGACCCAGTACTTC
CARNEASAETQYF
>-|TRBV9|TRBJ2-1
TGTGCCAGCAGCCCTTCTGGGGACATTCTCTACAATGAGCAGTTCTTC
CASSPSGDILYNEQFF